The sequence of this TCR beta chain was determined in a study of CD8+ T cells in alopecia areata. RNA, once extracted, was reverse transcribed into cDNA for use as the sequencing template. This table comes from immunoSEQ multiplex PCR, and its TCRdb copy is limited to in-frame clones, with some not included. The sample carries over 150,000 clones, roughly three fifths recorded once. General study findings and limits: Normal-skin resident alphabeta T cells also appear among scalp sample sequences. The study found TCR sharing across patients less clear than in mice, possibly for HLA reasons.

The CDR3 spans 13 residues. V lost 0 bases and J lost 6, with 9 bases in between. The germline V gene has CDR1 SGHRS and CDR2 YFSETQ. Relative to its sample, this clone is medium-sized. No antigen is known for it. Sequencing was carried out using CD8+ T cells sorted from blood. This chain joins TRBV5-1 and TRBJ1-2; D is unresolved. This clonotype originated in a human donor in good health. CDR3 sequence reads: CASSLEGLDGYTF. The DNA of the CDR3 is TGCGCCAGCAGCTTGGAAGGGCTAGATGGCTACACCTTC.